This TCR beta chain stems from a study of blood T cell repertoires in COVID-19. Study overall: Acute-phase and convalescent COVID-19 samples originated in the United States, Italy and Spain. Nucleic acid was either cDNA or gDNA, and it came from T cells, B-cell-depleted T cells, or PBMCs.

Per the authors' pipeline: For nucleated cells, counts were estimated from reference gene primer amplification. Measured with immunoSEQ multiplex PCR; TCRdb has only the in-frame clones, and not every one. V, J and clone size are those of that table, while D and trimming were read from the DNA. The profile shows around 170,000 clones, about 87% of them singletons. The CDR3 consists of 15 residues. With 6 bases removed from V and 6 bases from J, the gap between germline ends came to 16 bases. In germline, CDR1 is SGHKS, CDR2 YYEKEE (reference sequence). The sequenced material came from peripheral blood. The TCR originated in a man aged 55 to 69 with acute or convalescent COVID-19. The genes are TRBV5-5 and TRBJ1-6; D remains ambiguous. CDR3 sequence (DNA): TGTGCCAGCATGCCGAGAACGAGTTTTAATTCACCCCTCCACTTT. Its translation is CASMPRTSFNSPLHF.